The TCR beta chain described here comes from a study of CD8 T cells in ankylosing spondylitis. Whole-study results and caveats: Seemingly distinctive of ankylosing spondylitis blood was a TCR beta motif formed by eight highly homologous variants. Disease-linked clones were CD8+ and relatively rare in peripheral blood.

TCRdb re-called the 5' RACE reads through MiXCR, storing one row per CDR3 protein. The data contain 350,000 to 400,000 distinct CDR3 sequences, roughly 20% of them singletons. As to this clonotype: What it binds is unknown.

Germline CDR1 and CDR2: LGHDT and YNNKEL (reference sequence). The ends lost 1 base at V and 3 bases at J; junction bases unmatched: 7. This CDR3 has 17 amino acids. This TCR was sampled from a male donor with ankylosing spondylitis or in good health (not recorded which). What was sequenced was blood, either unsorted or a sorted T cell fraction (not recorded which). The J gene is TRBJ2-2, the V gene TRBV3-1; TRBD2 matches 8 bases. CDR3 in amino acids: CASSQGRGGLDTGELFF. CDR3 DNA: TGTGCCAGCAGCCAAGGGCGAGGGGGACTAGACACCGGGGAGCTGTTTTTT.